Sequencing of this T cell receptor beta chain was carried out in a study of blood T cell repertoires in COVID-19. Looking at the study overall: Both acute and convalescent COVID-19 samples were obtained from the United States, Italy and Spain. T cells, B-cell-depleted T cells, or PBMCs supplied cDNA or gDNA.

The CDR3 loop spans 13 amino acids. The germline gives CDR1 ENHRY, CDR2 SYGVKD. Trimming removed 2 bases at V and 7 bases at J, with 9 bases between. Per the original data handling: Estimates of nucleated cell counts were drawn from the amplification of reference gene primers. Assay: immunoSEQ multiplex PCR; the TCRdb copy retains only in-frame clones and omits some. Clone size and the V and J calls come from that table; the DNA yielded D and trimming. Here the sample spans 650,000 to 800,000 clones, 85% to 90% being singletons. V and J are TRBV10-3 and TRBJ2-1; D may be TRBD1 (5 bases). The sample consisted of peripheral blood. The TCR sequence derives from a woman aged 18-29 years with acute or convalescent COVID-19. The CDR3 loop is CAISEGAWNEQFF. In DNA, the CDR3 is TGTGCCATCAGTGAGGGGGCTTGGAATGAGCAGTTCTTC.